This T cell receptor (beta chain) was captured by sequencing in a study of CD8+ T cells in alopecia areata. Study background: Affected scalp percentage set treated patients' severity scores.

Treatment defined: oral pan-JAK inhibitor, 5-10 mg twice daily. Punch biopsies of lesional scalp, plus peripheral blood, were taken from alopecia areata patients. Regarding the study as a whole: A great number of expanded lesional clones endured in scalp and blood during tofacitinib.

Of note for this clone: Its antigen is not known.

Trimming shortened V by 7 bases and J by 2 bases, and 13 bases separated the two germline ends. Germline CDR1 reads SGHRS; CDR2 reads YFSETQ. The CDR3 is made up of 13 amino acids. In each case, RNA was isolated and then reverse transcribed into cDNA as the sequencing template. Sequencing used immunoSEQ multiplex PCR; TCRdb keeps in-frame clones, though not all of them. Of 150,000 to 200,000 clones listed, 60% are singletons. V is TRBV5-1 and J is TRBJ2-7, with D tentatively TRBD2 (5 bases). The TCR sequence derives from a human donor with alopecia areata. Sequenced material: CD4+ T cells sorted from blood, taken at week 24, from a patient treated with tofacitinib. In nucleotides, the CDR3 is TGCGCCAGCTACTCCCCGGGGACCTACGAGCAGTACTTC. Encoded protein: CASYSPGTYEQYF.